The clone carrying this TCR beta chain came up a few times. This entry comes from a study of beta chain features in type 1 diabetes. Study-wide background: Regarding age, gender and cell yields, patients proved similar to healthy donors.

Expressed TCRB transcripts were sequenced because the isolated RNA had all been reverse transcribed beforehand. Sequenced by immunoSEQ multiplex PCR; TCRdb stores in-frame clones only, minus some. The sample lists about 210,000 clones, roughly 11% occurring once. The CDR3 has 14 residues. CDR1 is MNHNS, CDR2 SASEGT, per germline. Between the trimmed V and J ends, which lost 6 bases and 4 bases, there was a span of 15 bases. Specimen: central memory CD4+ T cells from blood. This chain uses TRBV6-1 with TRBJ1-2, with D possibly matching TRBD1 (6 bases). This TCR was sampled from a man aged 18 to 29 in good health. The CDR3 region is CASRRPGGVYGYTF. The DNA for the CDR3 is TGTGCCAGCAGGCGGCCGGGGGGCGTCTATGGCTACACCTTC.